What follows are 18 T cell receptor beta chains derived from one specimen sequenced in a study of blood T cell repertoires in COVID-19. TCRdb keeps only in-frame clones here, not all; method: immunoSEQ multiplex PCR. The sample holds 65,000 to 95,000 clones, approximately 80% seen once. The sample comprised peripheral blood. The receptors shown here come from a woman aged 35 to 49 with active or convalescent COVID-19.

This clone was seen repeatedly, ten times or more. The chain employs TRBV7-8 and TRBJ2-7, with D possibly being TRBD1 (6 bases). V lost 3 bases to trimming and J lost 0 bases, with 21 bases between them. Germline V lookup: CDR1 SGHVS, CDR2 FQNEAQ. This CDR3 spans 18 amino acids. The CDR3 DNA follows: TGTGCCAGCAGCTTTCAAACCTCCGGGACATTAAGCTCCTACGAGCAGTACTTC. Translated: CASSFQTSGTLSSYEQYF.

In its sample, this clone was seen a few times. CDR3 bases: TGCAGCGTTGGAGGACAGTTTTTTTTTGCCCAGCATTTT. Protein product: CSVGGQFFFAQHF. The chain employs TRBV29-1 and TRBJ1-5, with D tentatively TRBD1 (6 bases). The CDR3 totals 13 residues. Germline loops: CDR1 SQVTM, CDR2 ANQGSEA. The V end was cut by 4 bases, the J end by 11 bases, with 18 bases between.

This chain joins TRBV28 and TRBJ1-6; 9 positions agree with TRBD1. Germline CDR1 MDHEN, CDR2 SYDVKM. Germline trimming cut 6 bases from V and 6 bases from J; bases unmatched to any gene: 6. This CDR3 has 15 amino acids. CDR3 region: CASRFMGQGNSPLHF. The DNA for the CDR3 is TGTGCCAGCAGATTTATGGGACAGGGTAATTCACCCCTCCACTTT.

This clone appeared a single time. V gene TRBV4-3 combines with J gene TRBJ1-4; D call uncertain. Trimming left V 1 base short and J 7 bases short, with 10 bases between. The length of the CDR3 is 14 residues. Per the germline V gene, CDR1 is LGHNA and CDR2 is YSLEER. The CDR3 reads CASSQVWSSEKLFF. The DNA for the CDR3 is TGCGCCAGCAGCCAAGTCTGGAGCAGTGAAAAACTGTTTTTT.

The chain recombines TRBV29-1 with TRBJ2-5; TRBD2 aligns across 8 bases. V lost 6 bases, J lost 2 bases, and 8 bases stayed unmatched. The CDR3 consists of 14 residues. Germline CDR1 reads SQVTM; CDR2 reads ANQGSEA. The DNA of the CDR3 is TGCAGCGTACCCACTAGCGGACAACAAGAGACCCAGTACTTC. Its protein product is CSVPTSGQQETQYF.

This clone was found a few times. The V call is TRBV11-2, the J call TRBJ2-7; a possible D gene is TRBD2 (5 bases). The germline V and J ends were trimmed by 2 bases and 1 base, with 12 bases remaining between them. CDR1 is SGHAT, CDR2 FQNNGV, per germline. The CDR3 length is 15 residues. CDR3 in amino acids: CASSLWLDWSYEQYF. The DNA of the CDR3 is TGTGCCAGCAGCTTATGGTTGGACTGGTCCTACGAGCAGTACTTC. The full variable domain, its missing parts supplied by reference TRBV11-2 and TRBJ2-7, is EAGVAQSPRYKIIEKRQSVAFWCNPISGHATLYWYQQILGQGPKLLIQFQNNGVVDDSQLPKDRFSAERLKGVDSTLKIQPAKLEDSAVYLCASSLWLDWSYEQYFGPGTRLTVT.

A note on this clone: Other DNA sequences in the sample encode the same CDR3. This rearrangement joins TRBV4-1 to TRBJ2-3; tentative D call: TRBD1 (5 bases). Deletions cut 0 bases from V and 3 bases from J, with 10 bases between. The CDR3 runs to 15 residues. Per the germline V gene, CDR1 is MGHRA and CDR2 is YSYEKL. The CDR3 region has the DNA TGCGCCAGCAGCCAAGATCAGGGAAGGACAGATACGCAGTATTTT. This codes for CASSQDQGRTDTQYF.

This clone was seen a handful of times. V usage is TRBV20-1 and J usage is TRBJ1-1; a weak D match, TRBD1 (5 bases). The V and J ends lost 3 bases and 0 bases respectively, with 17 bases between them. CDR3 length equals 16 residues. CDR1 and CDR2 (germline): DFQATT, SNEGSKA (reference sequence). CDR3 sequence reads: CSASPTTQGLNTEAFF. As DNA, the CDR3 is TGCAGTGCTAGTCCCACCACCCAGGGTCTGAACACTGAAGCTTTCTTT.

The rearrangement joins TRBV6-6 to TRBJ2-5; possible D gene TRBD1, 6 bases. The germline V gene has CDR1 MNHNY and CDR2 SVGAGI (reference sequence). Trimming left V 5 bases short and J 3 bases short, with 16 bases between. The CDR3 extends over 15 amino acids. CDR3 amino acids: CASSPSRTEKETQYF. The CDR3 DNA sequence: TGTGCCAGCAGTCCCAGTCGGACAGAAAAAGAGACCCAGTACTTC.

The V and J genes are TRBV9 and TRBJ2-3, with 11 positions matching TRBD2. Trimming at V came to 0 bases and at J to 0 bases, leaving 3 bases not matched to a gene. The V gene's germline CDR1 is SGDLS and CDR2 YYNGEE. There are 17 residues in the CDR3. The DNA for the CDR3 is TGTGCCAGCAGCGTAGGACTAGCGGGGCTAAGCACAGATACGCAGTATTTT. It translates to CASSVGLAGLSTDTQYF.

This clone has just a few counts. The V gene is TRBV10-3, the J gene TRBJ2-2; 15 positions match TRBD2. V gave up 4 bases and J gave up 2 bases; unmatched junction bases: 2. Per germline, CDR1 ENHRY and CDR2 SYGVKD. This CDR3 is 17 amino acids long. CDR3 bases: TGTGCCATCAGTGTGGGACTAGCGGGGGGCAACACCGGGGAGCTGTTTTTT. Its protein product is CAISVGLAGGNTGELFF.

V usage is TRBV27 and J usage is TRBJ2-1; D is unresolved. CDR3 size: 13 residues. The germline V gene has CDR1 MNHEY and CDR2 SMNVEV (reference sequence). Deletions cut 6 bases from V and 7 bases from J, with 13 bases between. CDR3 DNA sequence: TGTGCCAGCAGCTCCCTCGGTGTGAATGAGCAGTTCTTC. This codes for CASSSLGVNEQFF.

The chain carries TRBV11-2 and TRBJ1-1, with a tentative D call TRBD1 (6 bases). Between the trimmed V and J ends, which lost 2 bases and 9 bases, there was a span of 16 bases. Germline V gene sequence: CDR1 SGHAT, CDR2 FQNNGV. The CDR3 is 14 amino acids. The CDR3 DNA reads as TGTGCCAGCAGCTTATCGGAGACAGGTGATAAAGCTTTCTTT. Its translation is CASSLSETGDKAFF.

This sequence joins TRBV10-3 and TRBJ1-1, with D possibly being TRBD1 (6 bases). The CDR3 totals 15 residues. In germline, CDR1 is ENHRY, CDR2 SYGVKD. V gave up 6 bases and J gave up 4 bases, with 18 bases separating them. This chain's CDR3 is CAIRQTQGQATEAFF. The CDR3 DNA reads TGTGCCATCAGACAGACTCAGGGGCAGGCCACTGAAGCTTTCTTT.

The table lists this clone with a count of one. The gene calls are TRBV19 and TRBJ2-1; the match to TRBD2 covers 7 bases. Trimming removed 3 bases from V and 9 bases from J; junction bases left unmatched: 5. CDR1 is LNHDA and CDR2 is SQIVND in the germline V gene (reference sequence). There are 13 residues in the CDR3. CDR3 coding DNA: TGTGCCAGTAGTATCGGGCGGGAGCTTGAGCAGTTCTTC. This encodes CASSIGRELEQFF.

The chain employs TRBV29-1 and TRBJ1-1; D perhaps matches TRBD1 (6 bases). Trimming stripped 5 bases from V and 0 bases from J, with 13 bases between. CDR3 length equals 14 residues. The V gene's germline CDR1 is SQVTM and CDR2 ANQGSEA. CDR3: CSVTQGIMNTEAFF. The CDR3 coding sequence is TGCAGCGTTACACAGGGCATCATGAACACTGAAGCTTTCTTT.

The V call is TRBV6-2 or TRBV6-3, the J call TRBJ2-7, with 7 bases that match TRBD2. The CDR3 has 14 residues. The trim removed 5 bases at V and 0 bases at J, leaving 4 bases unmatched. Germline V lookup: CDR1 MNHEY, CDR2 SVGEGT. CDR3 DNA: TGTGCCAGCAGTCCCTGGACTAGCTCCTACGAGCAGTACTTC. Translated: CASSPWTSSYEQYF.

With respect to this clone: A read error may account for a junction end that differs from germline. This sequence joins TRBV28 and TRBJ1-6; a weak D match, TRBD1 (6 bases). There are 14 residues in the CDR3. Germline V gene sequence: CDR1 MDHEN, CDR2 SYDVKM. CDR3 sequence reads: CACSTGQLNSPLHF. CDR3 nucleotide sequence: TGTGCCTGCAGTACCGGACAGCTAAATTCACCCCTCCACTTT.